This note documents a single T cell receptor beta chain sequence. In the original workflow: The study took CDR3 differences across clinicopathological groups and made a distant-metastasis classifier for papillary thyroid cancer from them. With MiXCR, TCRdb called clones anew from the PCR reads. The V and J calls and clone size come from TCRdb's table, not from the authors' own analysis. This sample yields around 23,000 clones, of which more than 25% are seen a single time; around 18% belongs to the top ten. This sample stems from a study of metastatic and nonmetastatic thyroid tumors. On the study more broadly: The authors compared repertoires across blood and tumor or nodule tissue from malignant and benign thyroid patients.

From germline, CDR1 is SGHAT and CDR2 FQNNGV. This CDR3 has 14 residues. V shed 3 bases and J shed 4 bases, with 11 bases lying between them. Thyroid surgery took place with no prior treatment in any patient. This TCR was recovered from a male donor with papillary thyroid cancer or a benign thyroid nodule (not recorded which). Some clones in this sample may be carry-over from other donors' samples. The chain recombines TRBV11-2 with TRBJ2-3; D ambiguous. Sequenced: blood. This CDR3 reads CASSLMGGPDTQYF. The DNA of the CDR3 is TGTGCCAGCAGCTTGATGGGCGGCCCAGATACGCAGTATTTT.